These 6 T cell receptor beta chains share one sample of origin, sequenced in a study of PD-1 blockade in classical Hodgkin lymphoma. Stated time point: cycle 4 day 1 (C4D1), after 5 to 7 weeks of nivolumab. In every patient, relapse followed autologous stem cell transplantation, while exposure to brentuximab vedotin differed. The data were produced by immunoSEQ multiplex PCR, yet TCRdb's version contains in-frame clones alone and is incomplete. This sample has 45,000 to 55,000 clones, with around 74% found just once. Sequenced here: peripheral blood mononuclear cells (PBMCs), sampled before the fourth cycle of nivolumab. Receptors originate from a human donor with classical Hodgkin lymphoma.

This sequence joins TRBV2 and TRBJ2-3; 9 bases line up with TRBD1. The CDR3 length is 15 residues. The germline CDR1 and CDR2 sequences are SNHLY and FYNNEI. Trimming removed 3 bases from V and 4 bases from J; junction bases left unmatched: 5. The CDR3 bases are TGTGCCAGCAGTGATCCGGGACAGGGTGCAGATACGCAGTATTTT. Protein: CASSDPGQGADTQYF.

V gene TRBV5-1 combines with J gene TRBJ1-3, with D uncertain. The CDR3 runs 14 residues. Germline CDR1 reads SGHRS; CDR2 reads YFSETQ. Trimming pared 0 bases from V and 2 bases from J, leaving 6 bases between. CDR3 loop: CASSLAGTGNTIYF. The CDR3 DNA sequence: TGCGCCAGCAGCTTGGCTGGGACTGGAAACACCATATATTTT.

The chain has TRBV5-1 and TRBJ2-3; 9 positions agree with TRBD1. The J segment lost 4 bases and the V segment lost 2 bases, leaving 8 bases of the junction unmatched. Germline-derived CDR1 and CDR2 are SGHRS and YFSETQ. The CDR3 is 16 amino acids. In nucleotides, the CDR3 is TGCGCCAGCAGCTTATGGGGACAGGGCTTCGCAGATACGCAGTATTTT. Its protein product is CASSLWGQGFADTQYF.

The gene calls are TRBV7-9 and TRBJ2-7; D gene ambiguous. CDR3 size: 13 residues. V was clipped by 4 bases and J by 2 bases, with 9 bases between them. Germline V gene data show CDR1 as SEHNR and CDR2 as FQNEAQ (reference sequence). CDR3 sequence: CASSSGGPYEQYF. As DNA, the CDR3 is TGTGCCAGCAGCTCCGGTGGGCCCTACGAGCAGTACTTC. Full variable domain (missing parts from reference TRBV7-9 and TRBJ2-7): DTGVSQNPRHKITKRGQNVTFRCDPISEHNRLYWYRQTLGQGPEFLTYFQNEAQLEKSRLLSDRFSAERPKGSFSTLEIQRTEQGDSAMYLCASSSGGPYEQYFGPGTRLTVT.

The chain combines TRBV10-3 with TRBJ2-7; the D is unclear. This CDR3 is built from 11 residues. V lost 1 base to trimming and J lost 8 bases, with 6 bases between them. Germline CDR1 is ENHRY and CDR2 is SYGVKD. The CDR3 DNA follows: TGTGCCATCAGTGAGTATTTTCAGCAGTACTTC. It yields the protein CAISEYFQQYF.

This clone has more than one count but fewer than ten. As DNA, the CDR3 is TGCGCCAGCAGCTTGATGGGAAGGGATGTAACCGGGGAGCTGTTTTTT. It codes for CASSLMGRDVTGELFF. The rearrangement uses TRBV5-1 and TRBJ2-2; D remains ambiguous. The CDR3 runs to 16 residues. Between the trimmed V and J ends, which lost 1 base and 5 bases, there was a span of 15 bases. CDR1 and CDR2 from the germline V gene are SGHRS and YFSETQ.